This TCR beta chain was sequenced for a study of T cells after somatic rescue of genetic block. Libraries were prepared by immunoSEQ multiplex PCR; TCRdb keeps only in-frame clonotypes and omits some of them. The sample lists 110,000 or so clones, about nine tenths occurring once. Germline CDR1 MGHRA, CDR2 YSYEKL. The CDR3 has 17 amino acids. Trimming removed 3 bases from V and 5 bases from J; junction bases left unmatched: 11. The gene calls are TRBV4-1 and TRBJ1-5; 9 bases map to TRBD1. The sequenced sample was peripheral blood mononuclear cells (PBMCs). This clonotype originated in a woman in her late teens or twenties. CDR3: CASSHLMGQGIHQPQHF. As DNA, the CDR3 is TGCGCCAGCAGCCATCTAATGGGACAGGGTATTCATCAGCCCCAGCATTTT.